The rows below give T cell receptor beta chains drawn from one sample of a study of early T cells in non-severe SARS-CoV-2 infection. TCRdb independently ran MiXCR on the 5' RACE reads; one entry per CDR3 protein. The repertoire holds about 17,000 distinct CDR3 sequences, approximately 5.4% seen once, with approximately 6.6% in the top ten. Sequenced material: whole blood, taken at baseline. These receptors originate from an adult who was a healthcare worker with PCR-confirmed SARS-CoV-2 infection or an uninfected control (not recorded which). Each CDR3 is given with its conserved first and last residue. D genes are given only for firm matches. Size values are once, few and many counts, or a class for expanded clones, and some rows have none.

clone size	V gene	D gene	J gene	CDR3 protein	CDR3 DNA
.	TRBV12-3/TRBV12-4	TRBD1	TRBJ2-7	CASRPTGMYEQYF	TGTGCCAGCAGGCCGACAGGGATGTACGAGCAGTACTTC
.	TRBV19	.	TRBJ2-3	CASSIEGTDTQYF	TGTGCCAGTAGTATAGAGGGCACAGATACGCAGTATTTT
many	TRBV5-1	.	TRBJ1-6	CASSLAGLADSPLHF	TGCGCCAGCAGCTTGGCCGGGTTAGCCGATTCACCCCTCCACTTT
.	TRBV7-6	TRBD1	TRBJ1-4	CASSPPGGFREKLFF	TGTGCCAGCAGCCCCCCAGGGGGTTTTCGGGAAAAACTGTTTTTT
medium-sized	TRBV4-3	.	TRBJ2-7	CASSQRHLSSYEQYF	TGCGCCAGCAGCCAACGACATTTGAGCTCCTACGAGCAGTACTTC
many	TRBV25-1	.	TRBJ1-6	CASRNQQENSPLHF	TGTGCCAGCAGGAATCAACAGGAAAATTCACCCCTCCACTTT
medium-sized	TRBV19	TRBD1	TRBJ1-5	CASSSSPSGTGHQPQHF	TGTGCCAGTAGTTCATCTCCCTCCGGGACAGGCCATCAGCCCCAGCATTTT
many	TRBV2	.	TRBJ2-5	CASSVQETQYF	TGTGCCAGCAGCGTCCAAGAGACCCAGTACTTC
medium-sized	TRBV7-2	TRBD1	TRBJ2-5	CASSTGQGLETQYF	TGTGCCAGCAGCACCGGACAGGGGCTGGAGACCCAGTACTTC
many	TRBV10-3	.	TRBJ2-1	CAISESSLAGDNEQFF	TGTGCCATCAGTGAGTCGAGTCTAGCCGGAGACAATGAGCAGTTCTTC
few	TRBV7-2	TRBD1	TRBJ2-5	CASSLGTGRETQYF	TGTGCCAGCAGCTTAGGGACAGGGAGGGAGACCCAGTACTTC
many	TRBV19	TRBD2	TRBJ2-3	CASSPQAGGPKDTQYF	TGTGCCAGTAGTCCCCAAGCGGGGGGGCCGAAAGATACGCAGTATTTT
many	TRBV29-1	.	TRBJ2-7	CSVEDYGQGSEQYF	TGCAGCGTTGAAGACTACGGGCAGGGAAGTGAGCAGTACTTC
many	TRBV18	.	TRBJ1-1	CASSARLGGRKNTEAFF	TGTGCCAGCTCAGCACGTTTAGGGGGACGCAAGAACACTGAAGCTTTCTTT
few	TRBV7-8	TRBD1	TRBJ1-1	CASRPVQGENTEAFF	TGTGCCAGCAGGCCAGTCCAGGGGGAAAACACTGAAGCTTTCTTT
many	TRBV18	TRBD1	TRBJ2-1	CASSPQGVYNEQFF	TGTGCCAGCTCACCGCAGGGGGTTTACAATGAGCAGTTCTTC
many	TRBV4-3	.	TRBJ2-7	CASSHRGLGYEQYF	TGCGCCAGCAGCCATAGGGGACTGGGCTACGAGCAGTACTTC
many	TRBV6-2/TRBV6-3	.	TRBJ2-5	CASEGGAAQYF	TGTGCCAGTGAAGGGGGGGCGGCCCAGTACTTC
many	TRBV11-2	TRBD1	TRBJ2-7	CASSAGQGDYEQYF	TGTGCCAGCAGCGCGGGACAGGGAGACTACGAGCAGTACTTC